This T cell receptor beta chain was observed in a study of T cell responses to AZD1222 COVID-19 vaccine. Study results and caveats: Epitopes outside B.1.351 and B.1.1.7 mutated regions reportedly drew nearly half of spike TCRs. Among the donors, most were white British and more were female, and clonal diversity was possibly underestimated. Across spike, vaccine-associated CD4 TCRs were found, dominant at 160-218 and 743-854.

Only in-frame clones appear in the TCRdb table, and some are missing; sequencing was by immunoSEQ multiplex PCR. The sample holds about 270,000 clones; around 93% are singletons and the top ten take 0.55%. Per germline, CDR1 SGDLS and CDR2 YYNGEE. This CDR3 is built from 15 residues. Losses at the gene ends were 0 bases for V and 10 bases for J; bases not matched to a gene: 9. To note about this clone: What it recognizes is unknown.

The source of this sequence is an adult who received the AZD1222 COVID-19 vaccine. The J gene is TRBJ2-1, the V gene TRBV9, with 8 bases fitting TRBD1. The sample in question was peripheral blood, obtained 28 days after the second AZD1222 dose. In DNA form, the CDR3 reads TGTGCCAGCAGCGTAGAGGCAGGGGGCTTAGGCGAGCAGTTCTTC. Translated, it gives CASSVEAGGLGEQFF.